This T cell receptor (beta chain) appears in the sequencing data of a study of T-cell memory formation after mild COVID-19. TCRdb itself ran the 5' RACE reads through MiXCR, one entry per CDR3 protein. In the table there are some 410,000 distinct CDR3 sequences, 20% to 30% of which are singletons. Germline values: CDR1 MNHNY, CDR2 SVGAGI (reference sequence). Germline trimming cut 6 bases from V and 3 bases from J; bases unmatched to any gene: 11. CDR3 length equals 15 residues. In this sample, this clonotype turned up a few times. Sequenced material: PBMCs or a T cell subset sorted from them (not recorded which). The rearrangement uses TRBV6-6 and TRBJ2-7; 7 nucleotides agree with TRBD2. The receptor's source is an adult woman who had mild COVID-19 (a few samples of this study predate the infection). Cell type and time point are not known. The CDR3 here is CASRSTSGGHYEQYF. The CDR3 coding sequence is TGTGCCAGCAGGTCTACTTCGGGAGGTCACTACGAGCAGTACTTC.